The 27 T cell receptor beta chains below all came from one sample that was sequenced in a study of siplizumab effects on memory and regulatory T cells (dated by TCRdb to between 2017 and 2020). Receptor amplification or capture employed the immunoSEQ multiplex PCR assay. TCRdb re-hosts the immuneACCESS table, in-frame sequences only. Its copies lack some clones; in the studies checked, an unresolved V gene accounts for under half of them, and the cause for the rest is not known. This sample holds about 120,000 clones; roughly 94% were observed only once. Jointly, the top ten make up roughly 1.7% of the sample. What was sequenced was non-Treg CD4+ T cells sorted from blood. Explained via the paper, the cell subset or site label denotes: FACS-sorted unstimulated CD4+ non-regulatory T cells. The source of these receptors is a human donor in good health.

V is TRBV6-5 and J is TRBJ1-4; D call uncertain. V was trimmed by 6 bases and J by 7 bases, leaving 18 bases between them. The CDR3 loop spans 15 amino acids. Per germline, CDR1 MNHEY and CDR2 SVGAGI. CDR3 nucleotides: TGTGCCAGCAGCATAAGGGCGCCGAAGATTGAAAAACTGTTTTTT. It encodes CASSIRAPKIEKLFF.

This clone was seen once. V usage is TRBV5-6 and J usage is TRBJ2-1; possible D gene TRBD2, 6 bases. The CDR3 consists of 15 residues. The V and J ends lost 0 bases and 6 bases respectively, with 13 bases between them. Germline loops: CDR1 SGHDT, CDR2 YYEEEE. CDR3 region: CASSLVGGVGNEQFF. In nucleotides, the CDR3 is TGTGCCAGCAGCTTGGTAGGAGGGGTGGGCAATGAGCAGTTCTTC.

V usage is TRBV19 and J usage is TRBJ2-1; 7 nucleotides match TRBD2. The V gene's germline CDR1 is LNHDA and CDR2 SQIVND (reference sequence). Unmatched junction bases numbered 7, after V lost 5 bases and J lost 0 bases. This CDR3 is built from 16 residues. CDR3 region: CASSFSGLSSYNEQFF. In nucleotides, the CDR3 is TGTGCCAGTAGTTTTAGCGGGCTTAGCTCCTACAATGAGCAGTTCTTC.

This clone was recorded only once. The chain joins TRBV6-4 to TRBJ2-1; 7 positions match TRBD1. J lost 0 bases, V lost 6 bases, and 2 bases had no gene match. This CDR3 has 14 residues. Germline V gives CDR1 MRHNA, CDR2 SNTAGT. CDR3 residues: CASRKGASYNEQFF. CDR3 coding DNA: TGTGCCAGCAGAAAGGGGGCCTCCTACAATGAGCAGTTCTTC.

This clone was picked up one time. The V gene is TRBV21-1, the J gene TRBJ1-6; the table's D call, TRBD1, has no DNA check behind it. TRBV21-1 is flagged as a pseudogene. CDR3 size: 17 residues. In DNA, the CDR3 is TGTGCCAGCAGCAGGGGCAGGCCGAGCTCCTATAATTCACCCCTCCACTTT. The encoded protein is CASSRGRPSSYNSPLHF.

V and J are TRBV5-4 and TRBJ2-5, with 12 positions matching TRBD2. With 4 bases clipped from V and 5 bases from J, the junction kept 6 bases outside the gene matches. The CDR3 covers 15 residues. The germline V gene has CDR1 SGHNT and CDR2 YYREEE (reference sequence). CDR3 sequence reads: CASSPSGGAEETQYF. The CDR3 DNA follows: TGTGCCAGCAGCCCTAGCGGGGGGGCGGAGGAGACCCAGTACTTC.

This rearrangement joins TRBV6-5 to TRBJ2-7; 11 nucleotides agree with TRBD2. Trimming cost V 6 bases and J 1 base; bases outside gene matches: 2. The CDR3 extends over 14 amino acids. Germline-derived CDR1 and CDR2 are MNHEY and SVGAGI. For the CDR3, the DNA is TGTGCCAGCAGCCCTAGCGGGGGGTCCTACGAGCAGTACTTC. Amino acid sequence: CASSPSGGSYEQYF.

V and J are TRBV7-8 and TRBJ2-7; D call uncertain. Germline-derived CDR1 and CDR2 are SGHVS and FQNEAQ. CDR3 length: 12 amino acids. Trimming took off 1 base at V and 2 bases at J, with 3 bases between the two ends. CDR3: CASSLGTYEQYF. The CDR3 DNA follows: TGTGCCAGCAGCTTAGGAACCTACGAGCAGTACTTC.

The sample holds one count of this clone. The chain couples TRBV2 to TRBJ2-1, with D maybe TRBD2 (5 bases). V was trimmed by 7 bases and J by 4 bases, leaving 20 bases between them. There are 16 residues in the CDR3. Per germline, CDR1 SNHLY and CDR2 FYNNEI. CDR3 amino acids: CASKTRSLSGYNEQFF. The CDR3 nucleotides are TGTGCCAGCAAAACTAGATCACTTTCGGGGTACAATGAGCAGTTCTTC.

This sequence joins TRBV7-9 and TRBJ2-2; D unclear. Germline V gene data show CDR1 as SEHNR and CDR2 as FQNEAQ (reference sequence). Trimming stripped 0 bases from V and 0 bases from J, with 8 bases between. The CDR3 consists of 16 residues. CDR3 bases: TGTGCCAGCAGCTTAGCGAAACAGTCGAACACCGGGGAGCTGTTTTTT. Translating gives CASSLAKQSNTGELFF.

This rearrangement joins TRBV7-2 to TRBJ2-1; unclear D gene. Trimming pared 5 bases from V and 3 bases from J, leaving 8 bases between. The length of the CDR3 is 13 residues. Germline CDR1 and CDR2: SGHTA and FQGNSA. CDR3 DNA: TGTGCCAGCAGCCTACAGAACTACAATGAGCAGTTCTTC. Translating gives CASSLQNYNEQFF.

V usage is TRBV10-3 and J usage is TRBJ1-1, with D unresolved. This CDR3 is built from 17 residues. Germline V gives CDR1 ENHRY, CDR2 SYGVKD. Trimming shortened V by 7 bases and J by 1 base, and 22 bases separated the two germline ends. The CDR3 region has the DNA TGTGCCATCAAAGCTACCAAGGCAGGATCGGAGAACACTGAAGCTTTCTTT. Protein sequence: CAIKATKAGSENTEAFF.

DNA of the CDR3: TGTGCCAGCAGCCAAGGCAGTACTATCACAGATACGCAGTATTTT. Translated: CASSQGSTITDTQYF. This chain connects TRBV14 to TRBJ2-3; D gene ambiguous. CDR1 and CDR2 from the germline V gene are SGHDN and FVKESK. There are 15 residues in the CDR3. The ends were cut back, 1 base at V and 2 bases at J, with 10 bases in the middle.

The chain is built from TRBV28 and TRBJ2-1, with 11 bases fitting TRBD2. The germline V gene has CDR1 MDHEN and CDR2 SYDVKM. This CDR3 region has 19 residues. With 4 bases clipped from V and 0 bases from J, the junction kept 11 bases outside the gene matches. The CDR3 nucleotides read TGTGCCAGCAGTTATATGGGACATACTAGCGGGAGCTCCTACAATGAGCAGTTCTTC. This sequence encodes CASSYMGHTSGSSYNEQFF.

The chain employs TRBV12-5 and TRBJ1-6; no definite D call. Germline V gives CDR1 LGHNT, CDR2 FRNRAP. The V end lost 3 bases, the J end lost 6 bases, and 9 bases lay between the germline ends. The CDR3 contains 14 residues. This CDR3 is CASGLGTANSPLHF. The CDR3 nucleotides read TGTGCTAGTGGTTTAGGCACGGCTAATTCACCCCTCCACTTT.

The chain uses TRBV5-8 and TRBJ1-5; D remains unclear. The CDR3 length is 13 residues. V was clipped by 1 base and J by 3 bases, with 5 bases between them. Per the germline V gene, CDR1 is SGHTS and CDR2 is YDEGEE. The CDR3 loop reads CASSLKINQPQHF. The CDR3, as DNA: TGTGCCAGCAGCTTGAAGATCAATCAGCCCCAGCATTTT.

The chain joins TRBV5-6 to TRBJ2-7; TRBD2 aligns across 7 bases. V shed 4 bases and J 2 bases; nucleotides not matched to a gene: 3. Germline lookup yields CDR1 SGHDT and CDR2 YYEEEE. This CDR3 contains 13 residues. CDR3 DNA sequence: TGTGCCAGCAGCCCGAGCGGGGCCTACGAGCAGTACTTC. Translated, it gives CASSPSGAYEQYF.

The chain joins TRBV4-1 to TRBJ2-3; weak D call: TRBD2 (5 bases). Germline V lookup: CDR1 MGHRA, CDR2 YSYEKL. Between the trimmed V and J ends, which lost 2 bases and 0 bases, there was a span of 12 bases. The CDR3 runs 16 residues. The CDR3 sequence is CASSQRLGGSTDTQYF. As DNA, the CDR3 is TGCGCCAGCAGCCAACGTCTAGGCGGGAGCACAGATACGCAGTATTTT.

The V and J genes are TRBV25-1 and TRBJ2-3; D possibly corresponds to TRBD2 (6 bases). The CDR3 loop spans 15 amino acids. CDR1 and CDR2 from the germline V gene are MGHDK and SYGVNS. V was shortened by 2 bases and J by 2 bases, with 11 bases between the two germline ends. The CDR3 here is CASSEISSATDTQYF. CDR3 bases: TGTGCCAGCAGTGAAATTTCTAGCGCCACAGATACGCAGTATTTT. Combining the CDR3 with reference TRBV25-1 and TRBJ2-3 gives the whole variable domain EADIYQTPRYLVIGTGKKITLECSQTMGHDKMYWYQQDPGMELHLIHYSYGVNSTEKGDLSSESTVSRIRTEHFPLTLESARPSHTSQYLCASSEISSATDTQYFGPGTRLTVL.

The V call is TRBV6-1, the J call TRBJ2-7; a possible D gene is TRBD1 (6 bases). Germline V CDR1 and CDR2: MNHNS, SASEGT. The CDR3 runs to 15 residues. V shed 4 bases and J shed 2 bases, with 15 bases lying between them. Here the CDR3 DNA reads TGTGCCAGCAGTGGGAGAAGACAGGTTGCCTACGAGCAGTACTTC. Translation: CASSGRRQVAYEQYF.

The chain has TRBV28 and TRBJ2-7, with 7 bases aligning to TRBD1. V dropped 4 bases and J dropped 2; count of bases not matched to a gene: 8. The CDR3 length is 15 residues. Germline V CDR1 and CDR2: MDHEN, SYDVKM. The CDR3 bases are TGTGCCAGCAGTTCTACCGGGACAGAGACCTACGAGCAGTACTTC. Its protein product is CASSSTGTETYEQYF.

The chain recombines TRBV6-1 with TRBJ2-3, with D hard to call. The V end was cut by 8 bases, the J end by 2 bases, with 8 bases between. Germline V gives CDR1 MNHNS, CDR2 SASEGT. The CDR3 covers 12 residues. The CDR3 DNA is TGTGCCAGCTTACAGACCACAGATACGCAGTATTTT. The encoded protein is CASLQTTDTQYF.

The V gene is TRBV27, the J gene TRBJ1-2, with TRBD1 identical over 8 bases. This CDR3 spans 14 amino acids. Germline V gene lookup returns CDR1 MNHEY and CDR2 SMNVEV (reference sequence). With V trimmed by 5 bases and J by 2 bases, 4 bases remained unmatched. The CDR3 nucleotides are TGTGCCAGCAGTCCGACAGGGGCGAACTATGGCTACACCTTC. It translates to CASSPTGANYGYTF.

This clone came up once. This chain joins TRBV12-5 and TRBJ2-7; TRBD2 matches at 10 bases. The CDR3 covers 17 residues. Germline V CDR1 and CDR2: LGHNT, FRNRAP. After removal of 5 bases from V and 3 bases from J, the junction contained 13 bases not matched to a gene. The CDR3 DNA reads TGTGCTAGTGGTCCGAGACTACTAGCGGGAAATGACTACGAGCAGTACTTC. This codes for CASGPRLLAGNDYEQYF.

The chain recombines TRBV6-5 with TRBJ2-3, with 7 bases lining up with TRBD1. The CDR3 sequence is 15 residues long. Per the germline V gene, CDR1 is MNHEY and CDR2 is SVGAGI. Trimming at V came to 7 bases and at J to 1 base, leaving 8 bases not matched to a gene. CDR3 coding DNA: TGTGCCAGCATAAGGGGGCTAGGGGGCACAGATACGCAGTATTTT. It translates to CASIRGLGGTDTQYF.

This chain joins TRBV19 and TRBJ2-4; 9 nucleotides line up with TRBD1. V trimming: 5 bases; J trimming: 4 bases; junction bases outside the gene matches: 3. CDR3 length: 14 amino acids. Germline V gene sequence: CDR1 LNHDA, CDR2 SQIVND (reference sequence). In nucleotides, the CDR3 is TGTGCCAGTAGTCCGGGACAGGGTAAAAACATTCAGTACTTC. It encodes CASSPGQGKNIQYF. Full variable domain (outside the CDR3, taken from reference TRBV19 and TRBJ2-4): DGGITQSPKYLFRKEGQNVTLSCEQNLNHDAMYWYRQDPGQGLRLIYYSQIVNDFQKGDIAEGYSVSREKKESFPLTVTSAQKNPTAFYLCASSPGQGKNIQYFGAGTRLSVL.

This chain connects TRBV11-3 to TRBJ1-6, with D unresolved. V lost 1 base and J lost 8, with 9 bases in between. Germline CDR1 is SGHNT and CDR2 is YENEEA. CDR3 length equals 14 residues. CDR3 residues: CASSLVAGDSPLHF. CDR3 DNA: TGTGCCAGCAGCTTAGTGGCGGGAGATTCACCCCTCCACTTT.